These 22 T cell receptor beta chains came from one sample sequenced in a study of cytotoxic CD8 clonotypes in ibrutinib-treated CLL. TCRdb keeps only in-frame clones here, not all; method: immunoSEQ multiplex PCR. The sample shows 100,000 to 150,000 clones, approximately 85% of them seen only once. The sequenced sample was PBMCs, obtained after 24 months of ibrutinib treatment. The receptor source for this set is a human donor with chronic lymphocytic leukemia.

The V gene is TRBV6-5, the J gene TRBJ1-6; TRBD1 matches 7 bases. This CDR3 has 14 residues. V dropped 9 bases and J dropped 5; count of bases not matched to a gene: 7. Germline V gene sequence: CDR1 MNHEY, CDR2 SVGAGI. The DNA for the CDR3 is TGTGCCAGTTCGTACAGGGGAGATAATTCACCCCTCCACTTT. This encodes CASSYRGDNSPLHF.

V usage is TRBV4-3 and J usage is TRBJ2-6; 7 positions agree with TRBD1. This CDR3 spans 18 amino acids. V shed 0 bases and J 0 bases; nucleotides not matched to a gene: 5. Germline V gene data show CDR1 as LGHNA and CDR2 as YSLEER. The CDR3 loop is CASSQDLGQSSGANVLTF. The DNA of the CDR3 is TGCGCCAGCAGCCAAGATTTGGGACAGAGCTCTGGGGCCAACGTCCTGACTTTC.

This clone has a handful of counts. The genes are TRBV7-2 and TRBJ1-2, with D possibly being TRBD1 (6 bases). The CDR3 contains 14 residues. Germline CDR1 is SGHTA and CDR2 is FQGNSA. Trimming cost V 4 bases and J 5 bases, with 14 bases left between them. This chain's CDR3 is CASSSPGGGYGYTF. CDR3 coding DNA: TGTGCCAGCAGCTCCCCCGGGGGCGGTTATGGCTACACCTTC.

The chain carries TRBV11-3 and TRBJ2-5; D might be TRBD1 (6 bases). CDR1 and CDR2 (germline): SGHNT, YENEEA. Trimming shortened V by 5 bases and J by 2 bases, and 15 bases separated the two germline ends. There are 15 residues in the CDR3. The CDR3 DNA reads TGTGCCAGCAGCCCTCGGGGAAGGGGGCAAGAGACCCAGTACTTC. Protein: CASSPRGRGQETQYF.

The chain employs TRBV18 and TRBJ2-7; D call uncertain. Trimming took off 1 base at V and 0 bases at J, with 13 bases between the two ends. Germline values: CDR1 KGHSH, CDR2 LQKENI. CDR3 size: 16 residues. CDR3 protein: CASSPQEIADSYEQYF. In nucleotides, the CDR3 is TGTGCCAGCTCACCACAGGAAATAGCCGACTCCTACGAGCAGTACTTC.

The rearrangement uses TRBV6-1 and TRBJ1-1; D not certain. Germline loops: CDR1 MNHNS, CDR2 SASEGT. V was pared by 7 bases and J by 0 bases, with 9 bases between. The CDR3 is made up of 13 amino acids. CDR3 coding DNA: TGTGCCAGCATGGGTAGGATGAACACTGAAGCTTTCTTT. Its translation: CASMGRMNTEAFF.

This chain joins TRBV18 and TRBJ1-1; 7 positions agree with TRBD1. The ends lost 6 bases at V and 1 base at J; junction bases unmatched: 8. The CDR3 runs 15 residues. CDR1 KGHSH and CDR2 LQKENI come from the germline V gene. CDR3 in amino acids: CASSNNRDRNTEAFF. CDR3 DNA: TGTGCCAGCTCCAATAACCGGGACAGGAACACTGAAGCTTTCTTT.

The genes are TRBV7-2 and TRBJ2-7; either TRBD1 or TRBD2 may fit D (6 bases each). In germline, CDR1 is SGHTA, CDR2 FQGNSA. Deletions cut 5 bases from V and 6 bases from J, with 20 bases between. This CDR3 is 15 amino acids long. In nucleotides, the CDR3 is TGTGCCAGCAGCACCCCCCGGGGGCTCCCCGGCGAGCAGTACTTC. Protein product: CASSTPRGLPGEQYF. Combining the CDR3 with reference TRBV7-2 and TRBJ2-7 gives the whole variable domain GAGVSQSPSNKVTEKGKDVELRCDPISGHTALYWYRQSLGQGLEFLIYFQGNSAPDKSGLPSDRFSAERTGGSVSTLTIQRTQQEDSAVYLCASSTPRGLPGEQYFGPGTRLTVT.

The CDR3 reads CASSPRDRGSPLHF. In DNA form, the CDR3 reads TGTGCCAGCAGCCCCCGGGACCGCGGATCACCCCTCCACTTT. The chain has TRBV5-4 and TRBJ1-6, with D tentatively TRBD1 (5 bases). V lost 4 bases and J lost 10, with 15 bases in between. Germline loops: CDR1 SGHNT, CDR2 YYREEE (reference sequence). The CDR3 is 14 residues long. The full variable domain, with the rest looked up from reference TRBV5-4 and TRBJ1-6, is ETGVTQSPTHLIKTRGQQVTLRCSSQSGHNTVSWYQQALGQGPQFIFQYYREEENGRGNFPPRFSGLQFPNYSSELNVNALELDDSALYLCASSPRDRGSPLHFGNGTRLTVT.

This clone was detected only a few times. The chain's CDR3 is CASSLGVSSGGYTF. The CDR3 region has the DNA TGTGCCAGCAGTCTCGGGGTCTCATCGGGGGGCTACACCTTC. The gene calls are TRBV28 and TRBJ1-2; D is undetermined. V lost 5 bases and J 8 bases, leaving 18 bases between the germline ends. The CDR3 runs to 14 residues. Germline V lookup: CDR1 MDHEN, CDR2 SYDVKM.

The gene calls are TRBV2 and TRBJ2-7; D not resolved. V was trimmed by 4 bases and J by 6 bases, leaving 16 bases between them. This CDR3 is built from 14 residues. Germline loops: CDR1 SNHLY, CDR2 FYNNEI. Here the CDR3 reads CASSVVPGTGEQYF. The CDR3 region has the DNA TGTGCCAGCAGTGTCGTCCCAGGAACGGGCGAGCAGTACTTC.

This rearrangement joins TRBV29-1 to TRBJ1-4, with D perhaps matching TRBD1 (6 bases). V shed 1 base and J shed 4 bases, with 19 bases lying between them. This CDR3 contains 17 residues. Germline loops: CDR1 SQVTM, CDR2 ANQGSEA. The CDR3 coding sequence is TGCAGCGTTGAAGTGGGGGCCCCCCCAGGGGATAATGAAAAACTGTTTTTT. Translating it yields CSVEVGAPPGDNEKLFF.

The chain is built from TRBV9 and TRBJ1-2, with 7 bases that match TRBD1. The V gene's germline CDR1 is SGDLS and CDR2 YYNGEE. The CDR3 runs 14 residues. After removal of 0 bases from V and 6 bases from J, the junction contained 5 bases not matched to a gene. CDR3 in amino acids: CASSVGQGGNGYTF. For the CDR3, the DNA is TGTGCCAGCAGCGTAGGACAGGGAGGGAATGGCTACACCTTC.

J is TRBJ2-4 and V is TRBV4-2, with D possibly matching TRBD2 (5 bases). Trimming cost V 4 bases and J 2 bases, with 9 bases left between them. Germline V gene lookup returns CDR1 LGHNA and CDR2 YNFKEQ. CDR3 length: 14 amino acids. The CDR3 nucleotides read TGTGCCAGCAGCCCACTAGGGCCCAAAAACATTCAGTACTTC. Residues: CASSPLGPKNIQYF.

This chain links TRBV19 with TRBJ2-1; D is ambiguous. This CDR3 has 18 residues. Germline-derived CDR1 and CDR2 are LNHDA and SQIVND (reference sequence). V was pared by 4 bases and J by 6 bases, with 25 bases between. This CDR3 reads CASSTTLGRTRLINEQFF. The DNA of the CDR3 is TGTGCCAGTAGTACGACCCTCGGAAGGACCAGACTTATCAATGAGCAGTTCTTC.

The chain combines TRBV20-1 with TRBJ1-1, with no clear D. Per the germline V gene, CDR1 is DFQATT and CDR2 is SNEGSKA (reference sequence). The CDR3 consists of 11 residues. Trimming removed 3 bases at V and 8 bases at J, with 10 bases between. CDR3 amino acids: CSARRRGEAFF. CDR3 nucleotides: TGCAGTGCTAGGCGGCGAGGGGAAGCTTTCTTT.

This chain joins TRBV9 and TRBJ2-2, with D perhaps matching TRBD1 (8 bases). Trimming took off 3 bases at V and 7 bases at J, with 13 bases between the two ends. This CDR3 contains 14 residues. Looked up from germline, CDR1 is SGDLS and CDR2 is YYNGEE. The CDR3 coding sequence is TGTGCCAGCAGCGACACAGGGGGGGTCGGGGAGCTGTTTTTT. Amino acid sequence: CASSDTGGVGELFF.

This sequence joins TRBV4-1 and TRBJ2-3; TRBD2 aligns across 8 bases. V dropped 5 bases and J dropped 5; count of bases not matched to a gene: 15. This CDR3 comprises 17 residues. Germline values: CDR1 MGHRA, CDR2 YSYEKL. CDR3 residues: CASSSPRGREVEDTQYF. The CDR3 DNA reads TGCGCCAGCAGCTCTCCTCGGGGGCGGGAGGTTGAAGATACGCAGTATTTT.

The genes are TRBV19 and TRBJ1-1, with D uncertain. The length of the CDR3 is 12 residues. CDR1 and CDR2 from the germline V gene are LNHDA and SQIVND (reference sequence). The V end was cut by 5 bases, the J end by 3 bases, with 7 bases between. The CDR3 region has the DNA TGTGCCAGTAGTCTTGGGTACACTGAAGCTTTCTTT. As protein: CASSLGYTEAFF.

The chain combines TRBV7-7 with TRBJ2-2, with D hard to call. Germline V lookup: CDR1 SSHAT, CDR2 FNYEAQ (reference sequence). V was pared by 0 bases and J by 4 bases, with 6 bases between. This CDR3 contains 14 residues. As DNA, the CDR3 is TGTGCCAGCAGCTTAGCCCCGGCCACCGGGGAGCTGTTTTTT. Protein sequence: CASSLAPATGELFF. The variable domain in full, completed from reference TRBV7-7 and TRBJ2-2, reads GAGVSQSPRYKVTKRGQDVTLRCDPISSHATLYWYQQALGQGPEFLTYFNYEAQPDKSGLPSDRFSAERPEGSISTLTIQRTEQRDSAMYRCASSLAPATGELFFGEGSRLTVL.

CDR3 DNA: TGTGCCAGCAGCTCATACGAGACCAACACCGGGGAGCTGTTTTTT. The encoded protein is CASSSYETNTGELFF. This sequence joins TRBV5-4 and TRBJ2-2; no reliable D call. The CDR3 spans 15 residues. V lost 3 bases to trimming and J lost 2 bases, with 11 bases between them. Per germline, CDR1 SGHNT and CDR2 YYREEE (reference sequence). Full variable domain (missing parts from reference TRBV5-4 and TRBJ2-2): ETGVTQSPTHLIKTRGQQVTLRCSSQSGHNTVSWYQQALGQGPQFIFQYYREEENGRGNFPPRFSGLQFPNYSSELNVNALELDDSALYLCASSSYETNTGELFFGEGSRLTVL.

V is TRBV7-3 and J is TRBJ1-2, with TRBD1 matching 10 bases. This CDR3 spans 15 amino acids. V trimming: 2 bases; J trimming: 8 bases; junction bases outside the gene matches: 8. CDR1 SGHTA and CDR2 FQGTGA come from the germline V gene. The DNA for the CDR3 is TGTGCCAGCAGCTTACAGTCCGGGACAGGGGTAGGCTACACCTTC. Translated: CASSLQSGTGVGYTF.